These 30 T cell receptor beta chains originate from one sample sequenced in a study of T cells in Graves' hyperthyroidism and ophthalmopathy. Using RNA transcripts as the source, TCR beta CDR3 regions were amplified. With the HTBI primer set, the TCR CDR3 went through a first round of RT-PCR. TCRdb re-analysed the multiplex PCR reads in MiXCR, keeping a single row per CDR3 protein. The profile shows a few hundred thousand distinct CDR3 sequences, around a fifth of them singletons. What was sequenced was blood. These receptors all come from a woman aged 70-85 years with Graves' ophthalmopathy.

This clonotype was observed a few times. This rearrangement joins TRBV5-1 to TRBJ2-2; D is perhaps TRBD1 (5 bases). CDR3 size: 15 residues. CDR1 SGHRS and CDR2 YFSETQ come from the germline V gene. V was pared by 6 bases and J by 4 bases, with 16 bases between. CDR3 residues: CASTHLRQGTGELFF. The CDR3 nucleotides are TGCGCCAGCACCCACCTGCGGCAGGGCACCGGGGAGCTGTTTTTT.

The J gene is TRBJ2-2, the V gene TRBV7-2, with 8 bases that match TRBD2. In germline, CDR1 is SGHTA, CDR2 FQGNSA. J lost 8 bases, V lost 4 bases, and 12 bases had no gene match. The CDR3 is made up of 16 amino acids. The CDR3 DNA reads TGTGCCAGCAGCTCCGCGGCGGGAGGAGGGTTGGGGGAGCTGTTTTTT. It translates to CASSSAAGGGLGELFF.

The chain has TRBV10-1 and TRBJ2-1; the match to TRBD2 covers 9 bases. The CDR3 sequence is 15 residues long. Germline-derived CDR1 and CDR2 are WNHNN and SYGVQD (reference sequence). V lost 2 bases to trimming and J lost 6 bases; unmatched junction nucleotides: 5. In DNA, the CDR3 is TGCGCCAGCAGTGAGAAAGCGGGAGGTGGCAATGAGCAGTTCTTC. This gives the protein CASSEKAGGGNEQFF.

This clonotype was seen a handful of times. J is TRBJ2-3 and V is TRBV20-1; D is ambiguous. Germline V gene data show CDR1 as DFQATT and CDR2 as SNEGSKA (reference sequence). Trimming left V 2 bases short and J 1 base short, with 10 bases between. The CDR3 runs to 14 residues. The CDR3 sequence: CSARMSGRTDTQYF. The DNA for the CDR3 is TGCAGTGCTAGAATGTCCGGACGCACAGATACGCAGTATTTT.

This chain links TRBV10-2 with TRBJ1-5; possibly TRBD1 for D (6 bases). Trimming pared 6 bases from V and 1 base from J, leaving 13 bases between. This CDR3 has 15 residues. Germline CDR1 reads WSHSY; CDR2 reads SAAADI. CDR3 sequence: CASRSQGASNQPQHF. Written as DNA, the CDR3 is TGCGCCAGCAGATCACAGGGCGCGAGCAATCAGCCCCAGCATTTT.

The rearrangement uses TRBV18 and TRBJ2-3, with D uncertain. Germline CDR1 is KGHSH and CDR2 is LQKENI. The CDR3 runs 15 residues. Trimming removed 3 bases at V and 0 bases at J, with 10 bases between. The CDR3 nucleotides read TGTGCCAGCTCACCCCGGCAGGAGAGCACAGATACGCAGTATTTT. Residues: CASSPRQESTDTQYF. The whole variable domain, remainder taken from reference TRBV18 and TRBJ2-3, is NAGVMQNPRHLVRRRGQEARLRCSPMKGHSHVYWYRQLPEEGLKFMVYLQKENIIDESGMPKERFSAEFPKEGPSILRIQQVVRGDSAAYFCASSPRQESTDTQYFGPGTRLTVL.

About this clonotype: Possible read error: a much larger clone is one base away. CDR3 loop: CASTTGNNSPLHF. The CDR3 nucleotides are TGTGCCAGCACCACAGGGAATAATTCACCCCTCCACTTT. V gene TRBV12-3 or TRBV12-4 combines with J gene TRBJ1-6, with D possibly being TRBD1 (6 bases). The CDR3 length is 13 residues. Deletions cut 7 bases from V and 5 bases from J, with 9 bases between.

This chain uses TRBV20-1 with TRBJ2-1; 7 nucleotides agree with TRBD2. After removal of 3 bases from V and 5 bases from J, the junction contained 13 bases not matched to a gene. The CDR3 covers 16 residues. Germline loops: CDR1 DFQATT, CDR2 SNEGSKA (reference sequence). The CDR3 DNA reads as TGCAGTGCTAGCTCCCCTCTGGCGGGAGAGAACAATGAGCAGTTCTTC. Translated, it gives CSASSPLAGENNEQFF.

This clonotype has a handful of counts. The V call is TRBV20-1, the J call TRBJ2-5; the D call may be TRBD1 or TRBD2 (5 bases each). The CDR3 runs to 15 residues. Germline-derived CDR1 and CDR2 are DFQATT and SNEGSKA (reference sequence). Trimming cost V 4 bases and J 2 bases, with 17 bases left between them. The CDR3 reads CSAKLGVGLQETQYF. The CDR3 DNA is TGCAGTGCTAAATTGGGGGTTGGACTGCAAGAGACCCAGTACTTC.

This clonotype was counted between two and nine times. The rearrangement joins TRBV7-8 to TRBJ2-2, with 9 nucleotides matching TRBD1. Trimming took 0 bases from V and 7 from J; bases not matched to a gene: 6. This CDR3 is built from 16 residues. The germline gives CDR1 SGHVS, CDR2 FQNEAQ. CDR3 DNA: TGTGCCAGCAGCTTAGCGCGACAGGGGGTGGTCGGGGAGCTGTTTTTT. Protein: CASSLARQGVVGELFF.

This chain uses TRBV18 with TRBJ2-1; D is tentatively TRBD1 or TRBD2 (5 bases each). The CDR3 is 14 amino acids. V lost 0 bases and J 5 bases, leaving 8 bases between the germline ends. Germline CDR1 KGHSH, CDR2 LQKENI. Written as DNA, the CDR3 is TGTGCCAGCTCACCACCCGGGGCGGACAATGAGCAGTTCTTC. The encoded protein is CASSPPGADNEQFF.

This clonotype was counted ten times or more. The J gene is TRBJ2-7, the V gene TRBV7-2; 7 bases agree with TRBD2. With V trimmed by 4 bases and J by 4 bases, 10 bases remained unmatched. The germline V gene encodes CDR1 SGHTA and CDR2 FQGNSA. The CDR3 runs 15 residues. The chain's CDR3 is CASSSRGLSLYEQYF. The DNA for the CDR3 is TGTGCCAGCAGCTCGCGGGGACTATCCCTTTACGAGCAGTACTTC.

CDR3: CASSVAVHPGETQYF. In DNA, the CDR3 is TGTGCCAGCAGCGTAGCTGTCCACCCTGGGGAGACCCAGTACTTC. The chain combines TRBV9 with TRBJ2-5; D remains unclear. From germline, CDR1 is SGDLS and CDR2 YYNGEE. The CDR3 runs to 15 residues. Trimming left V 0 bases short and J 5 bases short, with 14 bases between.

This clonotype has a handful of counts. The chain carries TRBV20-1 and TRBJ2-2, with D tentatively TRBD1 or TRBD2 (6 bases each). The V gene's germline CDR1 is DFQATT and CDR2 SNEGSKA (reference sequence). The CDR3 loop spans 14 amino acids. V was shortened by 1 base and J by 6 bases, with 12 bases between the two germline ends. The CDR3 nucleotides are TGCAGTGCTAGAGTATGGAGGGGGTCCGGGGAGCTGTTTTTT. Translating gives CSARVWRGSGELFF.

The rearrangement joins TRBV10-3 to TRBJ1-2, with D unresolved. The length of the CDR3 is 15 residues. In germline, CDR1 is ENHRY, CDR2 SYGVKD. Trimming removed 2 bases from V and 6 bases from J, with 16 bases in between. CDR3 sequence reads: CAISEPRVSGDGYTF. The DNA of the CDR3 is TGTGCCATCAGTGAGCCGAGGGTCTCTGGGGATGGCTACACCTTC.

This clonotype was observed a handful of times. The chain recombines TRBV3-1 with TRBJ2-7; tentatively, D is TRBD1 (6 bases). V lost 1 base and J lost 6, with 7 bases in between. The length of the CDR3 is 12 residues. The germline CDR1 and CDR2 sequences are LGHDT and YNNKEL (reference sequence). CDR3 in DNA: TGTGCCAGCAGCCAAGCAGGGGCCGAGCAGTACTTC. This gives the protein CASSQAGAEQYF.

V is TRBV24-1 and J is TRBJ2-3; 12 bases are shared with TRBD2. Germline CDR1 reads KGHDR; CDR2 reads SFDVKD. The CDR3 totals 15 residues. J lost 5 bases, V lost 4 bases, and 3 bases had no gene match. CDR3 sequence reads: CATSDMGLAGDTQYF. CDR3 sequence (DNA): TGTGCCACCAGTGACATGGGACTAGCGGGAGATACGCAGTATTTT.

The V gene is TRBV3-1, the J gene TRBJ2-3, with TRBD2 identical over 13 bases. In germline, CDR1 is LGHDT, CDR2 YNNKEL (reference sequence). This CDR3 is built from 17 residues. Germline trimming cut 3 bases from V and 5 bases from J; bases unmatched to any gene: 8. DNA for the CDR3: TGTGCCAGCAGCCACCGGACTAGCGGGAGCTTCGGAGATACGCAGTATTTT. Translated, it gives CASSHRTSGSFGDTQYF.

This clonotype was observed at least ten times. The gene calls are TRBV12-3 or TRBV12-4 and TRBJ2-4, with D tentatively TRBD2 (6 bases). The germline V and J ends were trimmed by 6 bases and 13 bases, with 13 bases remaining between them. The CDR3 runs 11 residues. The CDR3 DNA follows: TGTGCCAGCAGCCAAGGGAGGCAACAGTACTTC. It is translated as CASSQGRQQYF.

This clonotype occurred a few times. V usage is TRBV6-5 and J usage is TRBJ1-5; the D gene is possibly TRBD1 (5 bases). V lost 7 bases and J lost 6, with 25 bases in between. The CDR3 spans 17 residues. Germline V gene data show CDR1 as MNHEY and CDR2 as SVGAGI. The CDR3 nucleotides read TGTGCCAGCACTATACTCTTGGGCGGGGGGATGGGTCAGCCCCAGCATTTT. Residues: CASTILLGGGMGQPQHF.

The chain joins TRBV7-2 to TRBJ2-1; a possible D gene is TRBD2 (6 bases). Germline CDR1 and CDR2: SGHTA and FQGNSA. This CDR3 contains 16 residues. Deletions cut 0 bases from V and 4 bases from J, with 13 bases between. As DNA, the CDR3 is TGTGCCAGCAGCTTAGCAGGTAGCGGTACGTACAATGAGCAGTTCTTC. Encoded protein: CASSLAGSGTYNEQFF. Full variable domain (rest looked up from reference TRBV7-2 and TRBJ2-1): GAGVSQSPSNKVTEKGKDVELRCDPISGHTALYWYRQSLGQGLEFLIYFQGNSAPDKSGLPSDRFSAERTGGSVSTLTIQRTQQEDSAVYLCASSLAGSGTYNEQFFGPGTRLTVL.

The CDR3 reads CASSLGRLAGGEQFF. The CDR3 region has the DNA TGTGCCAGCAGCTTGGGGAGGCTAGCGGGAGGTGAGCAGTTCTTC. The chain couples TRBV5-6 to TRBJ2-1; TRBD2 agrees at 11 bases. CDR1 is SGHDT, CDR2 YYEEEE, per germline. V dropped 0 bases and J dropped 9; count of bases not matched to a gene: 5. The CDR3 is 15 residues long.

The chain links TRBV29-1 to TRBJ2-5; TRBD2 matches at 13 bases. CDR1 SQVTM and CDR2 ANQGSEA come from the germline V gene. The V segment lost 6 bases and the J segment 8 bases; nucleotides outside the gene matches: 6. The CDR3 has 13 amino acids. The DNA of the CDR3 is TGCAGCGTCGCCGGGACTAGCGGGATTACCCAGTACTTC. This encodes CSVAGTSGITQYF.

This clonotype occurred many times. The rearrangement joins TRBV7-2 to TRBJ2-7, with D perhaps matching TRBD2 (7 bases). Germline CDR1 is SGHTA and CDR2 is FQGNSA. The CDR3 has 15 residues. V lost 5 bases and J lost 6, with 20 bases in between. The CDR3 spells CASSGRGRGSGEQYF. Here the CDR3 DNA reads TGTGCCAGCAGCGGGCGGGGGCGCGGTTCTGGCGAGCAGTACTTC.

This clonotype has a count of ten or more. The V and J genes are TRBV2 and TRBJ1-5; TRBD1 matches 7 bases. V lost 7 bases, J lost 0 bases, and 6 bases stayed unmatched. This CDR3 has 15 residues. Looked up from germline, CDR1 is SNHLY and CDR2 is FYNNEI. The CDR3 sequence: CASKKGDSSNQPQHF. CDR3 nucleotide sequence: TGTGCCAGCAAAAAAGGGGACAGTAGCAATCAGCCCCAGCATTTT.

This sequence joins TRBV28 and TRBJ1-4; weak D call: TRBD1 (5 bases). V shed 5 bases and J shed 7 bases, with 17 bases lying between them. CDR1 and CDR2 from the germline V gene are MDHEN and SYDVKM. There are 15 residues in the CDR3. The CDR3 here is CASSHSLGQGEKLFF. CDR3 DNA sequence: TGTGCCAGCAGTCATTCTTTGGGGCAAGGTGAAAAACTGTTTTTT.

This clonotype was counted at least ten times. CDR3 nucleotide sequence: TGTGCCAGCAGCCGTGAGGCCCATGGCTACACCTTC. It is translated as CASSREAHGYTF. V gene TRBV7-2 combines with J gene TRBJ1-2; D remains ambiguous. Between the trimmed V and J ends, which lost 5 bases and 6 bases, there was a span of 10 bases. The germline CDR1 and CDR2 sequences are SGHTA and FQGNSA. This CDR3 is built from 12 residues.

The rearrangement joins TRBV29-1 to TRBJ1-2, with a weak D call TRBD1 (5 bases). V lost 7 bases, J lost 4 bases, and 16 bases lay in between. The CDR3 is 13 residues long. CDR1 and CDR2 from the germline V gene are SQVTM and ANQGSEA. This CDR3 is CSAEPRGTYGYTF. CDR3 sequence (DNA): TGCAGCGCCGAACCCCGGGGCACCTATGGCTACACCTTC.

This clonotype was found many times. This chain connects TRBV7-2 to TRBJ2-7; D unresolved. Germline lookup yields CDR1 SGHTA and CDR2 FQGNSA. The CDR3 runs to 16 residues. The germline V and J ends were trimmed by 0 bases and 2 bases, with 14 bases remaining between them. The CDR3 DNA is TGTGCCAGCAGCTTAGCGGTGTGGGAACGAGCCTACGAGCAGTACTTC. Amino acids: CASSLAVWERAYEQYF.

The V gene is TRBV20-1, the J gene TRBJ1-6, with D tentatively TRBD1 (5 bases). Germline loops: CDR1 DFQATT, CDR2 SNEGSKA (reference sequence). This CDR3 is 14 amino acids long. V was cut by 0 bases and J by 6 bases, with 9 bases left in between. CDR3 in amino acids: CSARDPGGNSPLHF. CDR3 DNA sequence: TGCAGTGCTAGAGATCCCGGGGGTAATTCACCCCTCCACTTT.